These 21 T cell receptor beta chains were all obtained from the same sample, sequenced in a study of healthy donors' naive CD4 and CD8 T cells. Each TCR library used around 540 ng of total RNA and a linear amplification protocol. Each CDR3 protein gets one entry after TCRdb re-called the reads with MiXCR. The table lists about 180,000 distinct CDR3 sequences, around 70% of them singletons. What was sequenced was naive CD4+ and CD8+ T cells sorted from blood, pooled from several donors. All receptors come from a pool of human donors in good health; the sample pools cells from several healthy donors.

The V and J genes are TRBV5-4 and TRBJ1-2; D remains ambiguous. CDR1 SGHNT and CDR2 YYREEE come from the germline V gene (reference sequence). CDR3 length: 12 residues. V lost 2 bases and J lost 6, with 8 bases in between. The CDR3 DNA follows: TGTGCCAGCAGCTTTTCCCAGGATGGCTACACCTTC. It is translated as CASSFSQDGYTF.

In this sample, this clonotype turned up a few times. Here the CDR3 reads CGGGREVGEQFF. CDR3 bases: TGCGGCGGGGGGCGGGAGGTCGGTGAGCAGTTCTTC. V and J are TRBV29-1 and TRBJ2-1; the match to TRBD2 covers 8 bases. The germline CDR1 and CDR2 sequences are SQVTM and ANQGSEA. The CDR3 runs 12 residues.

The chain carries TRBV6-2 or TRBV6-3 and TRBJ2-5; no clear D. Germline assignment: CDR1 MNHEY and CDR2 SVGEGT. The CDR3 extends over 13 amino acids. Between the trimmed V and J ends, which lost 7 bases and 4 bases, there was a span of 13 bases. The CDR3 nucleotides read TGTGCCAGCACTACCGGGTTCGCAGAGACCCAGTACTTC. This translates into CASTTGFAETQYF.

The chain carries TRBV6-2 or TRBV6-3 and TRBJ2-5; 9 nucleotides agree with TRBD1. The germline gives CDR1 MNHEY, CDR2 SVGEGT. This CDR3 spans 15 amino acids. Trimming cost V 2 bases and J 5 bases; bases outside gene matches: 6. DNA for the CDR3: TGTGCCAGCAGTTACGGGGGACAGGGCTGGGAGACCCAGTACTTC. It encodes CASSYGGQGWETQYF.

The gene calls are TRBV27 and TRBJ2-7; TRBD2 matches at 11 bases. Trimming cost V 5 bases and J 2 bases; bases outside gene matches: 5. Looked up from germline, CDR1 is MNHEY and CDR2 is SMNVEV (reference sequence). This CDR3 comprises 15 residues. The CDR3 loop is CASSPTSGEAYEQYF. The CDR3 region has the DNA TGTGCCAGCAGTCCGACTAGCGGGGAGGCCTACGAGCAGTACTTC.

The CDR3 protein is CSVLDRFYGYTF. CDR3 nucleotide sequence: TGCAGCGTATTAGACAGGTTCTATGGCTACACCTTC. The chain is built from TRBV29-1 and TRBJ1-2; tentative D call: TRBD1 (6 bases). This CDR3 contains 12 residues. CDR1 is SQVTM, CDR2 ANQGSEA, per germline. V was pared by 6 bases and J by 4 bases, with 12 bases between.

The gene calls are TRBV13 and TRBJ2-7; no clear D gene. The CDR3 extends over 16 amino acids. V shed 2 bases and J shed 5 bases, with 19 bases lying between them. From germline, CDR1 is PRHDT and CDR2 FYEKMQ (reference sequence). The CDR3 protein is CASSLRAMRLSDEQYF. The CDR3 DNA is TGTGCCAGCAGCTTAAGGGCTATGCGCCTGTCAGACGAGCAGTACTTC.

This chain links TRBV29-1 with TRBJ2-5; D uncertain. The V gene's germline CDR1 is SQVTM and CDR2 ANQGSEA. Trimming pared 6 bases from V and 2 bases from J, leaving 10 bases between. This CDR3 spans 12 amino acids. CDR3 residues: CSVASLQETQYF. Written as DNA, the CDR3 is TGCAGCGTCGCATCCCTACAAGAGACCCAGTACTTC. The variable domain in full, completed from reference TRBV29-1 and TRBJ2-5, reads SAVISQKPSRDICQRGTSLTIQCQVDSQVTMMFWYRQQPGQSLTLIATANQGSEATYESGFVIDKFPISRPNLTFSTLTVSNMSPEDSSIYLCSVASLQETQYFGPGTRLLVL.

As DNA, the CDR3 is TGTGCCAGCAGACCCTCCGGGACAGGTAACACTGAAGCTTTCTTT. Amino acids: CASRPSGTGNTEAFF. The chain joins TRBV12-3 or TRBV12-4 to TRBJ1-1, with 8 positions matching TRBD1. Unmatched junction bases numbered 8, after V lost 6 bases and J lost 2 bases. The CDR3 extends over 15 amino acids.

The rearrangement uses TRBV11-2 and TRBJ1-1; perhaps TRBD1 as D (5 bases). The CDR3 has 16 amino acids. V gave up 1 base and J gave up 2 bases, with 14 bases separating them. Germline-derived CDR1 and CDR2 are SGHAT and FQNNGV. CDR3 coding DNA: TGTGCCAGCAGCTTAGGTAACGGGGCCATTAACACTGAAGCTTTCTTT. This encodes CASSLGNGAINTEAFF.

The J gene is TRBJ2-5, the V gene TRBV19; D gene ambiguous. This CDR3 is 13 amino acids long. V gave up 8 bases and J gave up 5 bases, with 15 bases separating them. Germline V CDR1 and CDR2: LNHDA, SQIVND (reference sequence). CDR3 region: CASSQPVEETQYF. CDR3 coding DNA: TGTGCCAGTTCCCAGCCAGTGGAGGAGACCCAGTACTTC.

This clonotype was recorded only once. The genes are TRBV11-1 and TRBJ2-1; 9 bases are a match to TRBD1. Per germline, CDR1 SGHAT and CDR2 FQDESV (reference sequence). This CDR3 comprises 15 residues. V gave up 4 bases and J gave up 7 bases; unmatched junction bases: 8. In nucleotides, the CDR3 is TGTGCCAGCAGCTGGCTCCGGGACAGGGATAATGAGCAGTTCTTC. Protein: CASSWLRDRDNEQFF.

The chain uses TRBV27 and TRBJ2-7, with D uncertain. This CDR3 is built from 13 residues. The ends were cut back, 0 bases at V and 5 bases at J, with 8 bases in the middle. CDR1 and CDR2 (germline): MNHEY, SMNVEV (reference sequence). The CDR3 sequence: CASSLSINHEQYF. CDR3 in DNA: TGTGCCAGCAGTTTATCCATAAACCACGAGCAGTACTTC.

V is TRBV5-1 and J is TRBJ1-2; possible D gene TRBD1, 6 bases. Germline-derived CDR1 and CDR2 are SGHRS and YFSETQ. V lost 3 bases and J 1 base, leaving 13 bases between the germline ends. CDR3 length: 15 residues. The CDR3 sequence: CASSSGAVDNYGYTF. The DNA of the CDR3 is TGCGCCAGCAGCTCGGGGGCCGTGGATAACTATGGCTACACCTTC.

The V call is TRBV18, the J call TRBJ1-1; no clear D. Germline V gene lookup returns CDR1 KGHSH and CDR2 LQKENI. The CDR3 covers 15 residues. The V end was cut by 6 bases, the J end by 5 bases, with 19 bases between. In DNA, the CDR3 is TGTGCCAGCTCCCTAGAGACCCCCCCGGTAACTGAAGCTTTCTTT. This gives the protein CASSLETPPVTEAFF. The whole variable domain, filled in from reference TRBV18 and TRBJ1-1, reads NAGVMQNPRHLVRRRGQEARLRCSPMKGHSHVYWYRQLPEEGLKFMVYLQKENIIDESGMPKERFSAEFPKEGPSILRIQQVVRGDSAAYFCASSLETPPVTEAFFGQGTRLTVV.

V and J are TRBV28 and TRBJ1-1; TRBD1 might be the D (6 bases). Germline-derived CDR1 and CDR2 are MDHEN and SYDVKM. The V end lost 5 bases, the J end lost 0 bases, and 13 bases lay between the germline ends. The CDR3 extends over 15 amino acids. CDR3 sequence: CASSSPGHMNTEAFF. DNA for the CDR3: TGTGCCAGCAGTAGTCCGGGACACATGAACACTGAAGCTTTCTTT.

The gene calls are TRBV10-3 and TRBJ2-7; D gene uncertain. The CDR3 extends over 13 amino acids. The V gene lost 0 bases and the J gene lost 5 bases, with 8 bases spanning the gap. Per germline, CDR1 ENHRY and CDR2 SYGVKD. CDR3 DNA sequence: TGTGCCATCAGTGAGTCACCACTCAACGAGCAGTACTTC. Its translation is CAISESPLNEQYF.

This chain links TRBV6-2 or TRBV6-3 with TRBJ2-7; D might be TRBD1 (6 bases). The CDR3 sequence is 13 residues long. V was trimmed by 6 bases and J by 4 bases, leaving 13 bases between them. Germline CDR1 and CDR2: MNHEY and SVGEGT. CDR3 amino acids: CASSRGGTYEQYF. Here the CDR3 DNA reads TGTGCCAGCAGCCGAGGGGGTACGTACGAGCAGTACTTC.

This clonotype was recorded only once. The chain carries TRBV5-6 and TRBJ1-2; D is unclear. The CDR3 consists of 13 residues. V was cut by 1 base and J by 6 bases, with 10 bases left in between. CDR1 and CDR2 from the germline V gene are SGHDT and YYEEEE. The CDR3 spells CASSLLARHGYTF. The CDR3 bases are TGTGCCAGCAGCTTGTTGGCCAGGCATGGCTACACCTTC.

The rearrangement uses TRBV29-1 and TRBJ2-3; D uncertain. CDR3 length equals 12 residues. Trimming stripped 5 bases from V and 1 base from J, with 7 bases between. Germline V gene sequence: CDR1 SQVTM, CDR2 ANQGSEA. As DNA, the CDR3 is TGCAGCGTTCCGTTAGGCACAGATACGCAGTATTTT. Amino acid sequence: CSVPLGTDTQYF.

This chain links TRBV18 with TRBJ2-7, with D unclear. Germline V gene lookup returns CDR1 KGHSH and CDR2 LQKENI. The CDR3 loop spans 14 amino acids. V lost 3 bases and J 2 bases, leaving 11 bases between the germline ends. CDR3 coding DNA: TGTGCCAGCTCACCTCGCACGCGGACCTACGAGCAGTACTTC. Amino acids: CASSPRTRTYEQYF.